This TCR beta chain emerged from a study of T cells in localized non-small cell lung cancer. The CDR3 is 14 residues long. V lost 7 bases, J lost 1 base, and 13 bases lay in between. The germline gives CDR1 SNHLY, CDR2 FYNNEI. About this clone itself: Its cognate antigen is unknown.

The assay was immunoSEQ multiplex PCR, and TCRdb's table has in-frame clones only and misses some. The table has more than 30,000 clones, roughly 86% seen once; the top ten hold 4% to 5%. Findings of the study overall: Detection in adjacent lung was observed for a median roughly 62 of the top 100 tumor clones.

V is TRBV2 and J is TRBJ2-5; D gene unclear. The sample in question was peripheral blood mononuclear cells, obtained before any cancer treatment. The source of this sequence is a woman aged 40-70 years with stage III lung adenocarcinoma. The CDR3 loop reads CASTQVTVQETQYF. Here the CDR3 DNA reads TGTGCCAGCACCCAAGTTACGGTCCAAGAGACCCAGTACTTC.